The present T cell receptor beta chain was sequenced within a study of Graves' ophthalmopathy and Graves' hyperthyroidism. In the study overall: Ahead of any treatment, peripheral blood was obtained at the initial diagnosis.

RNA served as the template for amplifying TCR beta CDR3 regions. HTBI-primed first-round RT-PCR preceded second-round multiplex PCR. TCRdb used MiXCR to reprocess the multiplex PCR reads, holding one entry per CDR3 protein. The top ten hold under 3.5% of the sample, which has over 650,000 distinct CDR3 sequences, just over 40% seen once. With 7 bases clipped from V and 5 bases from J, the junction kept 7 bases outside the gene matches. The CDR3 has 15 amino acids. Germline CDR1 and CDR2: MNHNS and SASEGT. This clonotype was seen a few times. Ophthalmopathy in the donors was of moderate-to-severe activity, with CAS ≥3, NOSPECS ≥4 and duration under 3 months. Thyroid ultrasound, orbital computed tomography, TRAb, serum thyroxine and clinical symptoms formed the basis of diagnosis. Someone took the PBMCs out of approximately 9.2 ml of fresh peripheral blood.

This chain links TRBV6-1 with TRBJ1-6, with 8 bases fitting TRBD1. This clonotype was obtained from an adult man with Graves' ophthalmopathy. Input material: peripheral blood. The CDR3 loop is CASKSQGVDNSPLHF. The CDR3 nucleotides read TGTGCCAGCAAATCACAGGGGGTAGATAATTCACCCCTCCACTTT.